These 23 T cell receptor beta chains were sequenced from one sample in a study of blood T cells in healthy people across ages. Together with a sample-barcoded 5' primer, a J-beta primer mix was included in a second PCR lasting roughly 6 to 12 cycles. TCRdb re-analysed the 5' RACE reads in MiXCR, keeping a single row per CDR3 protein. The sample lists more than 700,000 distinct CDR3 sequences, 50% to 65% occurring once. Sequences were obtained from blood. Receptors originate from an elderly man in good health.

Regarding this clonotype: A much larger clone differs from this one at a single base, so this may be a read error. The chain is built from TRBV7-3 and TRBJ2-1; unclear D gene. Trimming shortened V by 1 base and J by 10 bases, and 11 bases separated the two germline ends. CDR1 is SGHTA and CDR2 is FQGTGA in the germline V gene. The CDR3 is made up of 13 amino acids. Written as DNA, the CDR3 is TGTGCCAGCAGCTTAAATGGTCTCTCCGAGCAGTTCTTC. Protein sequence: CASSLNGLSEQFF.

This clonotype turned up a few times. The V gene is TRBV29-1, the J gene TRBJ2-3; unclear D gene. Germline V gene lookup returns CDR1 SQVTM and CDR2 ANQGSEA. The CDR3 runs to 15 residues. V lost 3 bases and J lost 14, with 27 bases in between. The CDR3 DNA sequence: TGCAGCGTTGAGCCTAGGCAGATACCGGCCAGATACGCGTATTTT. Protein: CSVEPRQIPARYAYF.

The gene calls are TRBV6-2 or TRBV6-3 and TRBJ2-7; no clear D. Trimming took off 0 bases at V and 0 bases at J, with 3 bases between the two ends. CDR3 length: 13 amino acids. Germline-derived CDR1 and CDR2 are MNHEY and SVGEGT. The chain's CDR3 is CASSYSVSYEQYF. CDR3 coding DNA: TGTGCCAGCAGTTACTCCGTCTCCTACGAGCAGTACTTC.

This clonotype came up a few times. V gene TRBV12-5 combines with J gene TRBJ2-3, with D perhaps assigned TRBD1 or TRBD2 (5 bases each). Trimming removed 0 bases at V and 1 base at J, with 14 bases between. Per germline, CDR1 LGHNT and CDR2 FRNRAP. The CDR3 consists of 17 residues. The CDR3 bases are TGTGCTAGTGGTTTGGTACTTGGGGGTGGAGGCACAGATACGCAGTATTTT. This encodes CASGLVLGGGGTDTQYF.

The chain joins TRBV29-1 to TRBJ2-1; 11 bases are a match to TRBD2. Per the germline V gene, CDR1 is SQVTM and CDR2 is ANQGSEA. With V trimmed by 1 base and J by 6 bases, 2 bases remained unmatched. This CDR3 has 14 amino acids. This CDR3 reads CSVEVTSGINEQFF. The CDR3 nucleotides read TGCAGCGTTGAAGTGACTAGCGGGATCAATGAGCAGTTCTTC.

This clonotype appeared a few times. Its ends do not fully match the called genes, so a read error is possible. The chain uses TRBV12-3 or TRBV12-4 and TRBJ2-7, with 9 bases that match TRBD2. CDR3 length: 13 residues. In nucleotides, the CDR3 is TGTGCCAGCAGTCTAGCGGGGTTATACGAGCAGTACTTC. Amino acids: CASSLAGLYEQYF.

The CDR3 here is CASSRDGWDQPQHF. In DNA form, the CDR3 reads TGCGCCAGCAGCAGGGACGGGTGGGATCAGCCCCAGCATTTT. The chain recombines TRBV5-1 with TRBJ1-5; D is perhaps TRBD1 (5 bases). The CDR3 has 14 residues. Germline CDR1 and CDR2: SGHRS and YFSETQ. V was trimmed by 4 bases and J by 5 bases, leaving 13 bases between them.

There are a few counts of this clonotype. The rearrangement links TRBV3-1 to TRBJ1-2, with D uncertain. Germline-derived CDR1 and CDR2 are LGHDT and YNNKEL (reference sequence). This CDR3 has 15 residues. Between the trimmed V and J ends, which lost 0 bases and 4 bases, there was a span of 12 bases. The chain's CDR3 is CASSQDFGRSYGYTF. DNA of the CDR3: TGTGCCAGCAGCCAAGATTTCGGCAGAAGCTATGGCTACACCTTC.

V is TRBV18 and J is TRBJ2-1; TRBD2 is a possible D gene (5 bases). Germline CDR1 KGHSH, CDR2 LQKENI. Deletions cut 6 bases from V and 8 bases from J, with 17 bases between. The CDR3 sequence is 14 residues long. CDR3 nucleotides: TGTGCCAGCTCTCAGCGAGAGGGTAGGGATGAGCAGTTCTTC. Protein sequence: CASSQREGRDEQFF. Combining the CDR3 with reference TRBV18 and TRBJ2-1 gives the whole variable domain NAGVMQNPRHLVRRRGQEARLRCSPMKGHSHVYWYRQLPEEGLKFMVYLQKENIIDESGMPKERFSAEFPKEGPSILRIQQVVRGDSAAYFCASSQREGRDEQFFGPGTRLTVL.

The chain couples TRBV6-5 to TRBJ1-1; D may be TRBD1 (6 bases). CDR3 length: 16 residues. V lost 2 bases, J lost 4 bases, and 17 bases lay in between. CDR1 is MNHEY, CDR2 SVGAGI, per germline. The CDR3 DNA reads TGTGCCAGCAGTTACACGTCTCGGGGGCAATTCACTGAAGCTTTCTTT. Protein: CASSYTSRGQFTEAFF.

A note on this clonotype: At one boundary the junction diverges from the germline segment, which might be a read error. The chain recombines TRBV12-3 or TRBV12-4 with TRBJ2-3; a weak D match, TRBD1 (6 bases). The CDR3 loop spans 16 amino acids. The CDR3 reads CVSRPGTQGQHRYAYF. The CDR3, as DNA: TGTGTCAGCAGACCTGGGACGCAAGGACAGCACAGATACGCGTATTTT.

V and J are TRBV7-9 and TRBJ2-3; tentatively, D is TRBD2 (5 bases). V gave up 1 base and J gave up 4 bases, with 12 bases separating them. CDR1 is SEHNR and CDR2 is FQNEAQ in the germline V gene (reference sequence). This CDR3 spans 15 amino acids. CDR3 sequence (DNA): TGTGCCAGCAGCTTAGGGTTGGGAGCGGCAGATACGCAGTATTTT. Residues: CASSLGLGAADTQYF.

This CDR3 is CASSPRDRGNEKLFF. For the CDR3, the DNA is TGTGCCAGCAGCCCCCGGGACCGAGGGAATGAAAAACTGTTTTTT. The chain carries TRBV11-1 and TRBJ1-4; maybe TRBD1 (5 bases). The CDR3 loop spans 15 amino acids. CDR1 and CDR2 from the germline V gene are SGHAT and FQDESV (reference sequence). The V end lost 5 bases, the J end lost 5 bases, and 15 bases lay between the germline ends.

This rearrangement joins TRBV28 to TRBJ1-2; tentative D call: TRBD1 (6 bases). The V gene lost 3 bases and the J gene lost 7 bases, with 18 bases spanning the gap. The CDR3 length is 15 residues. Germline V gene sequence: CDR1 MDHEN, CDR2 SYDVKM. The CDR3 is CASSLAGASPAGYTF. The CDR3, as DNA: TGTGCCAGCAGTTTGGCGGGGGCTAGCCCGGCTGGCTACACCTTC.

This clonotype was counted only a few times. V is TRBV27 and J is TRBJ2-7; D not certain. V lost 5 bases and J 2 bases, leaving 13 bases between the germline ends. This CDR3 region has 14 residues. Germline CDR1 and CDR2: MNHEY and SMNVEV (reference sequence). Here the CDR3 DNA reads TGTGCCAGCAGTAGACATTGGAACACCTACGAGCAGTACTTC. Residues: CASSRHWNTYEQYF.

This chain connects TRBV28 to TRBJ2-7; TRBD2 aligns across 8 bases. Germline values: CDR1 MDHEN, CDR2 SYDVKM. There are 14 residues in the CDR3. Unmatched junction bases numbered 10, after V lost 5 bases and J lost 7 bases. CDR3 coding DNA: TGTGCCAGCAGTCAGTGCGGAGCGGGAGATGAGCAGTACTTC. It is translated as CASSQCGAGDEQYF.

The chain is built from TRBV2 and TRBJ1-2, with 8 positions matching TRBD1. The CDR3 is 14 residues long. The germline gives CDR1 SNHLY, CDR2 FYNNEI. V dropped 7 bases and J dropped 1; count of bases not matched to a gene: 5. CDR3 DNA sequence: TGTGCCAGCACCCGACAGGGGATTAACTATGGCTACACCTTC. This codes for CASTRQGINYGYTF.

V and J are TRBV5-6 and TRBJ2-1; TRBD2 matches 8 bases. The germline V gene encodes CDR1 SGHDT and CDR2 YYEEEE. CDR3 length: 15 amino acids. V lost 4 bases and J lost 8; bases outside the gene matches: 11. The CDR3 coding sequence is TGTGCCAGCAGCCTTCGAGGAGCGGGAGCCCATGAGCAGTTCTTC. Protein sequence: CASSLRGAGAHEQFF.

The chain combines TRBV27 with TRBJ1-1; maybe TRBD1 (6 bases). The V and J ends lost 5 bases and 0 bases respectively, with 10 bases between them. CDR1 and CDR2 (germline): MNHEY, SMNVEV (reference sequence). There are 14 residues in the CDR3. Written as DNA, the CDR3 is TGTGCCAGCAGTCCATGGACAGTGAACACTGAAGCTTTCTTT. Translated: CASSPWTVNTEAFF.

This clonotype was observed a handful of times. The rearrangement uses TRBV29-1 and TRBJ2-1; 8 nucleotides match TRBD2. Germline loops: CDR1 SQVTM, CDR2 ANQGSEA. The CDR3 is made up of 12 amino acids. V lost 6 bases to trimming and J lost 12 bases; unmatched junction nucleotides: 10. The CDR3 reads CSVGPGLGVQFF. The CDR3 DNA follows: TGCAGCGTGGGTCCGGGACTAGGGGTGCAGTTCTTC.

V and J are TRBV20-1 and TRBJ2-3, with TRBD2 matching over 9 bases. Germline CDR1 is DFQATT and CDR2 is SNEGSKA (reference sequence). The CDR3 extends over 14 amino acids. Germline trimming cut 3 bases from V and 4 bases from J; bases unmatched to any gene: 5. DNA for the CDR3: TGCAGTGCTAGCGCTAGCGGGACGGCAGATACGCAGTATTTT. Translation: CSASASGTADTQYF.

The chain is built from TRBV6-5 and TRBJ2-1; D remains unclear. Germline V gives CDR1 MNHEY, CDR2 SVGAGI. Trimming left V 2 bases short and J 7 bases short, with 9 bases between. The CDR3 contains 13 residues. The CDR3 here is CASSYGPYNEQFF. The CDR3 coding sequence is TGTGCCAGCAGTTACGGCCCTTATAATGAGCAGTTCTTC.

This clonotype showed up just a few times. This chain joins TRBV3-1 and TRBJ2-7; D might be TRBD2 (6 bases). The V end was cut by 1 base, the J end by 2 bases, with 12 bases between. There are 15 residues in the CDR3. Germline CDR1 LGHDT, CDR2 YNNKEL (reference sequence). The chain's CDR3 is CASSQGPGRTYEQYF. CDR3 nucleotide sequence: TGTGCCAGCAGCCAAGGCCCAGGGAGGACCTACGAGCAGTACTTC.